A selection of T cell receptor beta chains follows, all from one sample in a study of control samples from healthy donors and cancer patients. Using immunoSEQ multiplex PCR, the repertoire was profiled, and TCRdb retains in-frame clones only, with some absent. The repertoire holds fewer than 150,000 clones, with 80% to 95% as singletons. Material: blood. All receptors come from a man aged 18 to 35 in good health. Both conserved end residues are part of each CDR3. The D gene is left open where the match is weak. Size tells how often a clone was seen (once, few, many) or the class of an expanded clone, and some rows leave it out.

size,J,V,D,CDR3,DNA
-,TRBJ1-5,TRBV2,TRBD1,CASGGGTGGQPQHF,TGTGCCAGCGGCGGGGGGACAGGGGGTCAGCCCCAGCATTTT
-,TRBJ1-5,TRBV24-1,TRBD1,CATSEDHGGRGNQPQHF,TGTGCCACCAGTGAGGATCACGGGGGCAGGGGGAATCAGCCCCAGCATTTT
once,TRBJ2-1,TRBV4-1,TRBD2,CASSQSRGGSSYNEQFF,TGCGCCAGCAGCCAAAGTCGGGGGGGGAGCTCCTACAATGAGCAGTTCTTC
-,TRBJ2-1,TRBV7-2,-,CASSLVGGSPYNEQFF,TGTGCCAGCAGCTTAGTAGGAGGGTCACCTTACAATGAGCAGTTCTTC
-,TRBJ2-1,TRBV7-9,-,CASSEREGSYNEQFF,TGTGCCAGCAGCGAGAGGGAAGGCTCCTACAATGAGCAGTTCTTC
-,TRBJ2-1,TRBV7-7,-,CASSLLSAPGDNEQFF,TGTGCTAGCAGCTTATTGTCGGCGCCGGGGGACAATGAGCAGTTCTTC
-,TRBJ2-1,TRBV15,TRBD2,CATSTDSSGNEQFF,TGTGCCACCAGCACTGATTCTAGCGGAAATGAGCAGTTCTTC
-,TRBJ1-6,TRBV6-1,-,CASSEEQPNNSPLHF,TGTGCCAGCAGTGAGGAACAGCCTAATAATTCACCCCTCCACTTT
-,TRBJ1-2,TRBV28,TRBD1,CASSLSGTGALYGYTF,TGTGCCAGCAGTTTGTCCGGGACAGGGGCCCTCTATGGCTACACCTTC
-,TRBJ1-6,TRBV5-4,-,CASSQGVLNSPLHF,TGTGCCAGCAGCCAAGGGGTTCTAAATTCACCCCTCCACTTT
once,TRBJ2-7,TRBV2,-,CASSEYEQYF,TGTGCCAGCAGTGAGTACGAGCAGTACTTC
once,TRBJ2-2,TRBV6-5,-,CASSYSNTGELFF,TGTGCCAGCAGTTACTCAAACACCGGGGAGCTGTTTTTT
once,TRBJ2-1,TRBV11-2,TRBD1,CASSTHRGRSYNEQFF,TGTGCCAGCAGCACCCACAGGGGGCGATCCTACAATGAGCAGTTCTTC
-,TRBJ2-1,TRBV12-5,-,CASGYGASSYNEQFF,TGTGCTAGTGGTTACGGGGCCAGCTCCTACAATGAGCAGTTCTTC
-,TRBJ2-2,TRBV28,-,CASSSWFGQNTGELFF,TGTGCCAGCAGTTCTTGGTTCGGACAGAACACCGGGGAGCTGTTTTTT
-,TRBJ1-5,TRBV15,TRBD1,CATSPGQTNQPQHF,TGTGCCACCAGCCCGGGACAGACTAATCAGCCCCAGCATTTT
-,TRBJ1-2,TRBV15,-,CATSSGDTRDYGYTF,TGTGCCACCAGCAGCGGGGACACACGGGACTATGGCTACACCTTC
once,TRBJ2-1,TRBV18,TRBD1,CASSPNHGTGGSGEQFF,TGTGCCAGCTCACCAAATCACGGGACAGGGGGATCCGGTGAGCAGTTCTTC
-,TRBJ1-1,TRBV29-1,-,CSVDWGTMNTEAFF,TGCAGCGTTGATTGGGGGACAATGAACACTGAAGCTTTCTTT
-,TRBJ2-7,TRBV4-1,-,CASSQVPGADYEQYF,TGCGCCAGCAGCCAAGTTCCGGGCGCCGACTACGAGCAGTACTTC
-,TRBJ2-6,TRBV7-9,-,CASSLEVGGGGANVLTF,TGTGCCAGCAGCTTAGAAGTAGGGGGTGGTGGGGCCAACGTCCTGACTTTC
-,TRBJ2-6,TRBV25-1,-,CASSGQLSSGANVLTF,TGTGCCAGCAGTGGACAACTTAGCTCTGGGGCCAACGTCCTGACTTTC